This note documents a single TCR beta chain sequence. The antigen is unknown. As it was prepared, the TCRbeta library received unique molecular identifiers. MiXCR, applied by TCRdb to the PCR reads, yields one record per CDR3 protein. The sample carries around 700,000 distinct CDR3 sequences, over 10% recorded once. CDR1 and CDR2 (germline): LGHDT, YNNKEL (reference sequence). V gave up 1 base and J gave up 3 bases, with 9 bases separating them. CDR3 length: 14 amino acids. The record originates from a study of T-cell reconstitution after alpha-beta-depleted transplantation in children. Findings and caveats of the study: Fresh T-cell production supplied most of the T-cell counts and diversity seen one year after transplant. Several hundred expanded graft clones reportedly were the source of alpha-beta T cells about two months after transplant. There were some patients whose high TCRbeta diversity at day 60 came from surviving recipient T cells and thymic progenitors.

The source is a girl aged 2 to 9 with congenital amegakaryocytic thrombocytopenia, due to receive a stem cell transplant. This chain connects TRBV3-1 to TRBJ1-2; no firm D call. This sample comprised PBMCs, obtained before TCRalphabeta/CD19-depleted stem cell transplant. In DNA form, the CDR3 reads TGTGCCAGCAGCCAAGGGGCGACCGACTATGGCTACACCTTC. Protein: CASSQGATDYGYTF.